This T cell receptor (beta chain) was identified during a study of CD8 T cells in Susac syndrome. Findings and caveats of the study: The Susac syndrome CD4+ T cell repertoires displayed no clonal expansion.

RNA was extracted with the RNeasy kit, and a quantity of about 0.45 to 1 ug was reverse transcribed using random hexamers. TCRdb reanalysed the immunoSEQ multiplex PCR reads using MiXCR and keeps one entry per CDR3 protein. The sample carries some 240,000 distinct CDR3 sequences, around 96% recorded once. A word on this clonotype: Antigen: not known.

Trimming took 3 bases from V and 3 from J, leaving 12 bases between them. This CDR3 contains 14 residues. Germline V gene sequence: CDR1 SNHLY, CDR2 FYNNEI. The TCR comes from a human donor with Susac syndrome. The V gene is TRBV2, the J gene TRBJ2-7; D is uncertain. The sample comprised CD4+ T cells from PBMCs. CDR3 DNA sequence: TGTGCCAGCAGTGACTGGGAACCCGACTACGAGCAGTACTTC. It yields the protein CASSDWEPDYEQYF.